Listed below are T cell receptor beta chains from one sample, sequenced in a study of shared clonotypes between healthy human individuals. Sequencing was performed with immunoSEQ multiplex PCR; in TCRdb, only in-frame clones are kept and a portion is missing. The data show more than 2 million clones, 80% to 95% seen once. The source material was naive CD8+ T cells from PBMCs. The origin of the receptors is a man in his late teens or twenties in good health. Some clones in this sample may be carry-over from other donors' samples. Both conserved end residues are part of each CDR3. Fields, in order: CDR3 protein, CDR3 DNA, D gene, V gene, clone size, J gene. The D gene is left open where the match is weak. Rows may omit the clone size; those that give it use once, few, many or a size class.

cdr3_aa: CASSWGTGNEQYF; cdr3_nt: TGTGCCAGCAGTTGGGGGACAGGGAACGAGCAGTACTTC; d_call: TRBD1; v_call: TRBV27; clone_size: NA; j_call: TRBJ2-7
cdr3_aa: CASSMYVGGTEAFF; cdr3_nt: TGTGCCAGTAGTATGTATGTGGGGGGCACTGAAGCTTTCTTT; d_call: NA; v_call: TRBV19; clone_size: NA; j_call: TRBJ1-1
cdr3_aa: CASSPAPLNTGELFF; cdr3_nt: TGTGCCAGCAGCCCCGCCCCCCTAAACACCGGGGAGCTGTTTTTT; d_call: NA; v_call: TRBV7-8; clone_size: NA; j_call: TRBJ2-2
cdr3_aa: CASSLSPGVSYEQYF; cdr3_nt: TGTGCCAGCAGTTTATCACCTGGGGTGAGCTACGAGCAGTACTTC; d_call: NA; v_call: TRBV27; clone_size: NA; j_call: TRBJ2-7
cdr3_aa: CATSRDLGLPNTGELFF; cdr3_nt: TGTGCCACCAGCAGAGATCTAGGACTCCCGAACACCGGGGAGCTGTTTTTT; d_call: NA; v_call: TRBV15; clone_size: NA; j_call: TRBJ2-2
cdr3_aa: CASSFGRQNTDTQYF; cdr3_nt: TGTGCCAGCAGTTTCGGTCGGCAAAACACAGATACGCAGTATTTT; d_call: NA; v_call: TRBV28; clone_size: NA; j_call: TRBJ2-3
cdr3_aa: CASSPKPSTGELFF; cdr3_nt: TGTGCCAGCAGTCCAAAACCTAGCACCGGGGAGCTGTTTTTT; d_call: NA; v_call: TRBV6-1; clone_size: NA; j_call: TRBJ2-2
cdr3_aa: CASSTRLASTDTQYF; cdr3_nt: TGTGCCAGTAGTACGCGACTAGCGAGCACAGATACGCAGTATTTT; d_call: TRBD2; v_call: TRBV19; clone_size: NA; j_call: TRBJ2-3
cdr3_aa: CASSFGTVYEQYF; cdr3_nt: TGTGCCAGCAGCTTCGGGACAGTCTACGAGCAGTACTTC; d_call: TRBD1; v_call: TRBV7-6; clone_size: NA; j_call: TRBJ2-7
cdr3_aa: CASSTAGELFF; cdr3_nt: TGTGCCAGCAGCACTGCCGGGGAGCTGTTTTTT; d_call: NA; v_call: TRBV9; clone_size: NA; j_call: TRBJ2-2
cdr3_aa: CASGKRASGNEQFF; cdr3_nt: TGTGCCAGCGGCAAGAGGGCGTCGGGCAATGAGCAGTTCTTC; d_call: NA; v_call: TRBV5-4; clone_size: once; j_call: TRBJ2-1
cdr3_aa: CASSQTGAELNTGELFF; cdr3_nt: TGTGCCAGCAGCCAAACCGGGGCCGAGTTGAACACCGGGGAGCTGTTTTTT; d_call: NA; v_call: TRBV6-4; clone_size: NA; j_call: TRBJ2-2
cdr3_aa: CASSLGGPYNEQFF; cdr3_nt: TGTGCCAGCAGCCTCGGCGGACCCTACAATGAGCAGTTCTTC; d_call: NA; v_call: TRBV7-3; clone_size: NA; j_call: TRBJ2-1
cdr3_aa: CASSLRGVVYEQYF; cdr3_nt: TGTGCCAGCAGTTTAAGGGGGGTGGTTTACGAGCAGTACTTC; d_call: NA; v_call: TRBV28; clone_size: NA; j_call: TRBJ2-7